The 15 T cell receptor beta chains below were found in one sample sequenced in a study of cytomegalovirus exposure and HLA in healthy donors. PCR employed 60 Vbeta and 13 Jbeta primers. The method was immunoSEQ multiplex PCR; TCRdb's version includes in-frame clones alone and lacks a portion of them. The repertoire holds 100,000 to 120,000 clones, with under 85% as singletons. Specimen: PBMCs. The receptors originated from a man younger than 45 in good health and CMV-seronegative.

The rearrangement uses TRBV5-6 and TRBJ2-5, with 8 bases lining up with TRBD1. V gave up 2 bases and J gave up 1 base; unmatched junction bases: 1. Germline V gene sequence: CDR1 SGHDT, CDR2 YYEEEE. The CDR3 contains 14 residues. CDR3 in amino acids: CASSFGQGQETQYF. CDR3 coding DNA: TGTGCCAGCAGCTTCGGACAGGGCCAAGAGACCCAGTACTTC.

A word on this clone: At one end the junction does not follow the germline gene, possibly because of a read error. This chain links TRBV28 with TRBJ2-7; TRBD2 aligns across 15 bases. CDR3 length: 17 residues. The germline gives CDR1 MDHEN, CDR2 SYDVKM. CDR3 region: CASSSGTSGGRIYEQCF. The CDR3 DNA is TGTGCCAGCAGCTCCGGGACTAGCGGGGGGCGGATATACGAGCAGTGCTTC.

The gene calls are TRBV5-6 and TRBJ1-4; 8 positions match TRBD1. J lost 8 bases, V lost 4 bases, and 16 bases had no gene match. The germline gives CDR1 SGHDT, CDR2 YYEEEE. The CDR3 totals 17 residues. The DNA of the CDR3 is TGTGCCAGCAGCGTCGACTTGACCGGGACAGGAAGAGAAAAACTGTTTTTT. Translation: CASSVDLTGTGREKLFF.

The V and J genes are TRBV19 and TRBJ2-7; TRBD2 matches at 7 bases. Germline trimming cut 3 bases from V and 6 bases from J; bases unmatched to any gene: 8. The CDR3 runs to 14 residues. The germline gives CDR1 LNHDA, CDR2 SQIVND (reference sequence). The CDR3 here is CASSITAGRGEQYF. The DNA for the CDR3 is TGTGCCAGTAGTATTACAGCGGGAAGGGGCGAGCAGTACTTC. The full variable domain, in which reference TRBV19 and TRBJ2-7 provide the parts outside the CDR3, is DGGITQSPKYLFRKEGQNVTLSCEQNLNHDAMYWYRQDPGQGLRLIYYSQIVNDFQKGDIAEGYSVSREKKESFPLTVTSAQKNPTAFYLCASSITAGRGEQYFGPGTRLTVT.

The genes are TRBV27 and TRBJ1-2; D is possibly TRBD1 (6 bases). The V end was cut by 1 base, the J end by 4 bases, with 13 bases between. CDR1 is MNHEY, CDR2 SMNVEV, per germline (reference sequence). The CDR3 loop spans 15 amino acids. CDR3 region: CASSLLGARPYGYTF. The CDR3 nucleotides read TGTGCCAGCAGTTTATTGGGGGCCCGTCCCTATGGCTACACCTTC.

This sequence joins TRBV5-4 and TRBJ2-2; 13 bases are shared with TRBD2. The CDR3 runs to 16 residues. CDR1 SGHNT and CDR2 YYREEE come from the germline V gene (reference sequence). The V and J ends lost 0 bases and 6 bases, in that order; junction bases with no gene match: 2. The DNA for the CDR3 is TGTGCCAGCAGCTTGGGACTAGCGGGAGGAGCCGGGGAGCTGTTTTTT. Its translation: CASSLGLAGGAGELFF.

The CDR3 DNA sequence: TGTGCCAGCAGAAAAAGCGGACTAGCGGGCGAGCAGTACTTC. It codes for CASRKSGLAGEQYF. The rearrangement joins TRBV6-5 to TRBJ2-7, with TRBD2 identical over 11 bases. This CDR3 spans 14 amino acids. Trimming at V came to 6 bases and at J to 6 bases, leaving 7 bases not matched to a gene. The germline CDR1 and CDR2 sequences are MNHEY and SVGAGI.

This clone was counted only a few times. CDR3 bases: TGTGCCGGTTGGACAGGGGGCAACAATCAGCCCCAGCATTTT. It encodes CAGWTGGNNQPQHF. This chain uses TRBV2 with TRBJ1-5, with TRBD1 matching over 11 bases. Germline-derived CDR1 and CDR2 are SNHLY and FYNNEI. Trimming cost V 11 bases and J 3 bases; bases outside gene matches: 6. The CDR3 is made up of 14 amino acids.

The genes are TRBV28 and TRBJ2-7, with D possibly TRBD2 on 5 matching bases. This CDR3 contains 12 residues. Germline V gene sequence: CDR1 MDHEN, CDR2 SYDVKM. V shed 6 bases and J shed 7 bases, with 13 bases lying between them. CDR3 nucleotide sequence: TGTGCCAGCAGCCTCTTGTCGGGGGAGCAGTACTTC. It specifies CASSLLSGEQYF.

This chain uses TRBV27 with TRBJ2-7; D might be TRBD2 (5 bases). V was clipped by 4 bases and J by 2 bases, with 12 bases between them. This CDR3 contains 14 residues. CDR1 and CDR2 from the germline V gene are MNHEY and SMNVEV (reference sequence). CDR3 loop: CASSSAGNPYEQYF. CDR3 nucleotide sequence: TGTGCCAGCAGTTCCGCCGGGAACCCCTACGAGCAGTACTTC.

The chain combines TRBV6-1 with TRBJ2-1, with TRBD1 identical over 9 bases. This CDR3 region has 15 residues. Germline V lookup: CDR1 MNHNS, CDR2 SASEGT. J was trimmed by 10 bases and V by 3 bases; bases with no gene match: 10. The DNA of the CDR3 is TGTGCCAGCAGTGACGGGACAGGGTGGGTAATCGAGCAGTTCTTC. It specifies CASSDGTGWVIEQFF.

This rearrangement joins TRBV6-5 to TRBJ1-1, with unresolved D. The germline V gene has CDR1 MNHEY and CDR2 SVGAGI. This CDR3 has 14 amino acids. Trimming pared 6 bases from V and 7 bases from J, leaving 18 bases between. DNA of the CDR3: TGTGCCAGCAGCGCCTTAGGAGGGTCTATTGAAGCTTTCTTT. It encodes CASSALGGSIEAFF.

The chain employs TRBV2 and TRBJ1-5; TRBD1 is a possible D gene (5 bases). CDR1 SNHLY and CDR2 FYNNEI come from the germline V gene. V dropped 0 bases and J dropped 6 bases, with 18 bases sitting between them. This CDR3 spans 17 amino acids. The CDR3 coding sequence is TGTGCCAGCAGTGAAGCGTCGGGACCGGGGGATAGTCAGCCCCAGCATTTT. Its protein is CASSEASGPGDSQPQHF. The complete variable domain, with remaining parts taken from reference TRBV2 and TRBJ1-5, reads EPEVTQTPSHQVTQMGQEVILRCVPISNHLYFYWYRQILGQKVEFLVSFYNNEISEKSEIFDDQFSVERPDGSNFTLKIRSTKLEDSAMYFCASSEASGPGDSQPQHFGDGTRLSIL.

The rearrangement links TRBV6-1 to TRBJ2-5; the D gene is possibly TRBD1 (5 bases). The V gene lost 3 bases and the J gene lost 6 bases, with 8 bases spanning the gap. The CDR3 has 12 amino acids. Germline V gives CDR1 MNHNS, CDR2 SASEGT. The CDR3 DNA sequence: TGTGCCAGCAGTGATTGGACAAAGACCCAGTACTTC. Its protein is CASSDWTKTQYF.

This clone was seen once. J is TRBJ2-7 and V is TRBV6-1; 9 nucleotides align to TRBD2. Germline assignment: CDR1 MNHNS and CDR2 SASEGT. The CDR3 is 15 amino acids. V lost 5 bases to trimming and J lost 2 bases; unmatched junction nucleotides: 7. CDR3: CASSREAGGAYEQYF. DNA for the CDR3: TGTGCCAGCAGTAGGGAAGCGGGAGGCGCCTACGAGCAGTACTTC.